A selection of T cell receptor beta chains follows, all from one sample in a study of identical twins. A single record per CDR3 protein comes from TCRdb applying MiXCR to the 5' RACE reads. The data hold about 430,000 distinct CDR3 sequences, with around a sixth observed a single time. The sample was naive T cells sorted from blood. These receptors were collected from a man aged 50 to 60 in good health. Both conserved end residues are part of each CDR3. D genes are given only for firm matches. The size entry is marked missing in some rows and otherwise reads once, few, many or a size class.

D	V	J	size	DNA	CDR3
NA	TRBV2	TRBJ2-7	many	TGTGCCAGCAGTGAAATCGGAGGCAGGAGGTACGAGCAGTACTTC	CASSEIGGRRYEQYF
TRBD2	TRBV7-2	TRBJ2-2	NA	TGTGCCAGCAAACGGGAGGGCCTGGGCACCGGGGAGCTGTTTTTT	CASKREGLGTGELFF
NA	TRBV27	TRBJ2-1	few	TGTGCCAGCAAGGTGGGGGGACCGGCCTCCTACAATGAGCAGTTCTTC	CASKVGGPASYNEQFF
NA	TRBV6-2/TRBV6-3	TRBJ2-1	NA	TGTGCCAGCAGTTACTGGAGTAATGAGCAGTTCTTC	CASSYWSNEQFF
NA	TRBV12-3/TRBV12-4	TRBJ2-2	NA	TGTGCCAGCAGTTTAGCTTCAGCCACCGGGGAGCTGTTTTTT	CASSLASATGELFF
TRBD2	TRBV20-1	TRBJ2-5	NA	TGCAGTGCCCACCCTAGCGGGGGGATCCAAGAGACCCAGTACTTC	CSAHPSGGIQETQYF
NA	TRBV5-1	TRBJ1-2	many	TGCGCCAGCAGCTCGGAACCGGCCTATGGCTACACCTTC	CASSSEPAYGYTF
NA	TRBV29-1	TRBJ1-2	NA	TGCAGCGTTGAGGGGGACCTCTATGGCTACACCTTC	CSVEGDLYGYTF
TRBD2	TRBV12-3/TRBV12-4	TRBJ2-1	few	TGTGCCAGCAGTTTCTCGTGGACTAGCGGGGGAAATGAGCAGTTCTTC	CASSFSWTSGGNEQFF
NA	TRBV5-1	TRBJ2-1	many	TGCGCCAGCAGCTCGGGGGCCAGCTCCTACAATGAGCAGTTCTTC	CASSSGASSYNEQFF
NA	TRBV20-1	TRBJ2-1	few	TGCAGTGCTAGGGATTTGAGAGGGAATGAGCAGTTCTTC	CSARDLRGNEQFF
TRBD2	TRBV14	TRBJ2-3	once	TGTGCCACCGTCGGACCCCTAGCGGGACCCCCAGATACGCAGTATTTT	CATVGPLAGPPDTQYF
NA	TRBV6-2/TRBV6-3	TRBJ2-3	NA	TGTGCCAGCAGTTACTCCGCGGGTTCATTGGATACGCAGTATTTT	CASSYSAGSLDTQYF